This T cell receptor (beta chain) was sequenced for a study of Tregs in tolerant kidney transplant recipients. Study as a whole: Sorting of CD4+CD25+CD127- cells followed approximately three-day belatacept mixed lymphocyte reactions, sometimes with roughly 5-day graft donor restimulation.

The study, taken as a whole, reports: Biological reproducibility was not directly addressed in this study. Findings come from small patient numbers and require larger validation.

Data came from immunoSEQ multiplex PCR; TCRdb stores just in-frame clones and leaves some out. There are approximately 30,000 clones in the sample; roughly four fifths occur only once, and 2% to 2.5% lies in the top ten. Trimming stripped 6 bases from V and 6 bases from J, with 16 bases between. Looked up from germline, CDR1 is MNHEY and CDR2 is SVGAGI. The CDR3 covers 14 residues. Concerning this clone: Its antigen is as yet unknown.

The sample was Tregs from blood cultured with allogeneic cells. The gene calls are TRBV6-5 and TRBJ2-3; tentatively, D is TRBD1 (6 bases). This TCR was sampled from a human donor in good health. CDR3 DNA sequence: TGTGCCAGCAGATCCGACAGGCGGCGGGATACGCAGTATTTT. Translated: CASRSDRRRDTQYF.